What follows is one T cell receptor (beta chain) and its context. The sample holds other DNA sequences that translate to the same CDR3. This specimen belongs to a study of cytomegalovirus exposure and HLA in healthy donors. Looked up from germline, CDR1 is GTSNPN and CDR2 is SVGIG (reference sequence). With 2 bases removed from V and 7 bases from J, the gap between germline ends came to 17 bases. The CDR3 runs 14 residues. It was with 60 Vbeta and 13 Jbeta primers that the PCR ran. The table came from immunoSEQ multiplex PCR; TCRdb's copy has only in-frame clones and leaves some out. The table shows under 100,000 clones, with 10% occurring only once.

This clonotype was sampled from a man aged 55 to 69 in good health and CMV-seropositive. Sequenced material: PBMCs. The gene calls are TRBV30 and TRBJ1-2; D gene ambiguous. CDR3: CAWSPGLREGGYTF. The CDR3 DNA is TGTGCCTGGAGTCCAGGACTAAGGGAGGGTGGCTACACCTTC.